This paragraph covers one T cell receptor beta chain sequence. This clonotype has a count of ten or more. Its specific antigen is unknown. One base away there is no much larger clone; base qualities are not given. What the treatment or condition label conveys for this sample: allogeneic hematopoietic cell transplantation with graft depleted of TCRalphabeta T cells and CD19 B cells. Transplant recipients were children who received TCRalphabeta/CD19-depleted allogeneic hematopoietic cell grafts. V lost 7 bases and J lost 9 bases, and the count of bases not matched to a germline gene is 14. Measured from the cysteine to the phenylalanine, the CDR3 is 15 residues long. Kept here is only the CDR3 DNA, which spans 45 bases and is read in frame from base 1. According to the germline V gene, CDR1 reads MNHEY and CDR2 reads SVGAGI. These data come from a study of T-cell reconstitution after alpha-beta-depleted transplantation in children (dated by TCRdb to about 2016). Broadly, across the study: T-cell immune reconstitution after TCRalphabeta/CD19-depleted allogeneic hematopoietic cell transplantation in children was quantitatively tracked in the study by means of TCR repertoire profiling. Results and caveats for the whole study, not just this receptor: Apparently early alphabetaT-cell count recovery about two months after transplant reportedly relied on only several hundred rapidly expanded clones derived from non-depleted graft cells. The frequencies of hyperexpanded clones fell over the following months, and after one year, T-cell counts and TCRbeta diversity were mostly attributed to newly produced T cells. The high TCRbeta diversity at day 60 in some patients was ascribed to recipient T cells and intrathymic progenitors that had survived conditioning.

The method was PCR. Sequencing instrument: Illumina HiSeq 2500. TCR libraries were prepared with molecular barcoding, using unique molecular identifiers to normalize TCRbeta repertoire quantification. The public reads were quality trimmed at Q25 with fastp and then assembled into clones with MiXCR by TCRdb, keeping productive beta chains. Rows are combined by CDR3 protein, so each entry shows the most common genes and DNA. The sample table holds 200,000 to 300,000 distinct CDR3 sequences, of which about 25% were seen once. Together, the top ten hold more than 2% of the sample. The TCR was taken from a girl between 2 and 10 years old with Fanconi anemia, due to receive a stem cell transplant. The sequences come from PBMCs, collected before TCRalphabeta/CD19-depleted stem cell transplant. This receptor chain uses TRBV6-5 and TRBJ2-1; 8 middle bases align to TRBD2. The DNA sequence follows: TGTGCCAGCACCCTCGGGGGACTAGGGCTCGGTGAGCAGTTCTTC. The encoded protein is CASTLGGLGLGEQFF.